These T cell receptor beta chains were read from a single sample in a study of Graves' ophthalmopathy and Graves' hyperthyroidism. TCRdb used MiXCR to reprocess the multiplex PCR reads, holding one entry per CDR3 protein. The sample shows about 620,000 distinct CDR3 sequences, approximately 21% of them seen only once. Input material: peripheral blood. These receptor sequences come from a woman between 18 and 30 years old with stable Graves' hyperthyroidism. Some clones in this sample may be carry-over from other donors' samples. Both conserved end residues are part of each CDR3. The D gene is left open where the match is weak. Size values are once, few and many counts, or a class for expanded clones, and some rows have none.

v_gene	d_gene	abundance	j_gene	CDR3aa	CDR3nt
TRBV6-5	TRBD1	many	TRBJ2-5	CASSYRTGQETQYF	TGTGCCAGCAGTTACAGGACAGGGCAAGAGACCCAGTACTTC
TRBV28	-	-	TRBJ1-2	CASSFPDRSKGSRYTF	TGTGCCAGCAGTTTCCCCGACAGGTCCAAGGGTAGTCGCTACACCTTC
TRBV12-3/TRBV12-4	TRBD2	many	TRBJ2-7	CASSLAGSSSYEQYF	TGTGCCAGCAGTCTAGCGGGATCGAGCTCCTACGAGCAGTACTTC
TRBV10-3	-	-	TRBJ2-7	CAISAGRTSYEQYF	TGTGCCATCAGTGCGGGACGGACTTCCTACGAGCAGTACTTC
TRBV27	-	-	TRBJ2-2	CASRRPPGELFF	TGTGCCAGCAGGCGACCCCCCGGGGAGCTGTTTTTT
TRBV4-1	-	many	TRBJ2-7	CASSQDLGADYEQYF	TGCGCCAGCAGCCAAGATCTGGGGGCCGACTACGAGCAGTACTTC
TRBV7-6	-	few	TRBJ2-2	CASSLGGPGELCF	TGTGCCAGCAGCTTAGGTGGACCCGGGGAGCTGTGTTTT
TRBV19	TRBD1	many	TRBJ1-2	CASSIPDRALNYGYTF	TGTGCCAGTAGTATTCCGGACAGGGCCCTTAACTATGGCTACACCTTC
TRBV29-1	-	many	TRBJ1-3	CSVVGSGNTIYF	TGCAGCGTTGTGGGCTCTGGAAACACCATATATTTT
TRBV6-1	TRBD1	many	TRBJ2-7	CASRPGTGGSYEQYF	TGTGCCAGCAGGCCCGGGACAGGGGGCTCCTACGAGCAGTACTTC
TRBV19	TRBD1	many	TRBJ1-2	CASHDRGQGPYGYTF	TGTGCCAGTCACGACAGGGGCCAGGGGCCTTATGGCTACACCTTC
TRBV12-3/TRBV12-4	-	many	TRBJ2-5	CASSHYGVRGETQYF	TGTGCCAGCAGTCACTATGGGGTCCGGGGAGAGACCCAGTACTTC
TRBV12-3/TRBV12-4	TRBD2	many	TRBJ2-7	CASSSSGVYEQYF	TGTGCCAGCAGTTCTAGCGGGGTCTACGAGCAGTACTTC
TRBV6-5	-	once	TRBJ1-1	CASIARGGTEAFF	TGTGCCAGCATTGCTCGCGGGGGCACTGAAGCTTTCTTT
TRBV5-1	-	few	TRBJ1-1	CASSFPSPLSWNTEAFF	TGCGCCAGCAGCTTCCCAAGCCCGTTATCATGGAACACTGAAGCTTTCTTT
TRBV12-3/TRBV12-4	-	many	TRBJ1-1	CASSLERRTEAFF	TGTGCCAGCAGTTTAGAGAGGCGCACTGAAGCTTTCTTT
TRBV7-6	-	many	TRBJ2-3	CASRRLGGSGADTQYF	TGTGCCAGCAGGCGCCTAGGAGGCAGCGGCGCAGATACGCAGTATTTT
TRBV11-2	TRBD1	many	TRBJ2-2	CASSRTGQKNTGELFF	TGTGCCAGCAGCCGGACGGGACAGAAGAACACCGGGGAGCTGTTTTTT
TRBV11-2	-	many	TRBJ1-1	CASSFPGLANTEAFF	TGTGCCAGCAGCTTCCCGGGACTTGCGAACACTGAAGCTTTCTTT
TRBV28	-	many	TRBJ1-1	CASSPNTLHGTEAFF	TGTGCCAGCAGTCCGAACACATTACATGGGACTGAAGCTTTCTTT
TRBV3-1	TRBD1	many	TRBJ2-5	CASSQVETTGLETQYF	TGTGCCAGCAGCCAAGTGGAGACGACAGGGTTGGAGACCCAGTACTTC
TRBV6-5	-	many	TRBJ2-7	CASSYSLPQDEQYF	TGTGCCAGCAGTTACTCTCTCCCACAGGACGAGCAGTACTTC
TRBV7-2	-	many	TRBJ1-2	CASSREGIYGYTF	TGTGCCAGCAGCCGCGAGGGGATCTATGGCTACACCTTC
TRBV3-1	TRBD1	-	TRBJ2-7	CASRATGGVYEQYF	TGTGCCAGCAGAGCGACAGGGGGCGTCTACGAGCAGTACTTC
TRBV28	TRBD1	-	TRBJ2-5	CASSDPYWDREVAETQYF	TGTGCCAGCAGTGATCCATACTGGGACAGGGAGGTAGCAGAGACCCAGTACTTC
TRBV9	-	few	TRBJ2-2	CASSVMGDNTGELFF	TGTGCCAGCAGCGTAATGGGGGATAACACCGGGGAGCTGTTTTTT
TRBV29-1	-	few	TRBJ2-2	CSVVSNTGELFF	TGCAGCGTTGTGTCCAACACCGGGGAGCTGTTTTTT
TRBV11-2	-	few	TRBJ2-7	CASSSARGEQYF	TGTGCCAGCAGCTCCGCGAGGGGCGAGCAGTACTTC
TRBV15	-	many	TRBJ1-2	CATSRVGKDGYTF	TGTGCCACCAGCAGAGTCGGAAAGGATGGCTACACCTTC
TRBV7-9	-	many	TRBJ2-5	CASSFTRGTQYF	TGTGCCAGCAGCTTCACTAGAGGGACCCAGTACTTC
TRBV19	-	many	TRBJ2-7	CASSKMSRGPYEQYF	TGTGCCAGTAGTAAAATGTCCAGGGGTCCCTACGAGCAGTACTTC
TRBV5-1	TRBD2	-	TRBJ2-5	CASSPGGREGKTQYF	TGCGCCAGCAGCCCTGGAGGCCGGGAGGGAAAGACCCAGTACTTC
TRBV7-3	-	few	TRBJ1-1	CASSNPGGEAFF	TGTGCCAGCAGCAACCCGGGAGGTGAAGCTTTCTTT
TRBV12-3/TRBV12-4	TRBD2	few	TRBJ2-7	CASTAGGNEQYF	TGTGCCAGCACGGCGGGGGGCAACGAGCAGTACTTC
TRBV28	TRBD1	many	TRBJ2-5	CASSEPGQGDQETQYF	TGTGCCAGCAGTGAACCGGGACAGGGGGATCAAGAGACCCAGTACTTC
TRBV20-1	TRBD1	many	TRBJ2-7	CSARGQGSYEQYF	TGCAGTGCAAGGGGACAGGGATCCTACGAGCAGTACTTC
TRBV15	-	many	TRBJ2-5	CATSRNRLLQETQYF	TGTGCCACCAGCAGAAACAGGTTACTTCAAGAGACCCAGTACTTC
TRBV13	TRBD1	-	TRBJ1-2	CASSSSGTGNGYTF	TGTGCCAGCAGCTCCTCCGGGACAGGGAATGGCTACACCTTC
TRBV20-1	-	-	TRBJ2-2	CSASSRDPITGELFF	TGCAGTGCCTCTTCCCGGGACCCCATCACCGGGGAGCTGTTTTTT
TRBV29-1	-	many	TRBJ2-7	CSAQGGRAYEQYF	TGCAGCGCCCAGGGGGGCAGGGCCTACGAGCAGTACTTC
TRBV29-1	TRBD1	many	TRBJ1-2	CSVEGQGGSNYGYTF	TGCAGCGTTGAAGGACAGGGGGGTTCGAACTATGGCTACACCTTC
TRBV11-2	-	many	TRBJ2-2	CASSLRRGVPGELFF	TGTGCCAGCAGCTTACGCAGGGGGGTGCCCGGGGAGCTGTTTTTT
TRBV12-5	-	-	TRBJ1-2	CASAQGDYGYTF	TGTGCTAGTGCCCAAGGGGACTATGGCTACACCTTC
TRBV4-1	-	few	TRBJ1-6	CASSQEGRPLHF	TGCGCCAGCAGCCAAGAGGGTCGGCCCCTCCACTTT
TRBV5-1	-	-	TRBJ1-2	CASRDDQGYGYTF	TGCGCCAGCAGGGACGATCAGGGCTATGGCTACACCTTC